These T cell receptor beta chains were read from a single sample in a study of T cells after yellow fever vaccination. Using its own MiXCR run on the 5' RACE reads, TCRdb lists one record per CDR3 protein. The sample lists a few hundred thousand distinct CDR3 sequences, roughly 9.4% seen once, with about a sixth in the top ten. Here the sequenced sample was PBMCs, taken on the day of the first yellow fever vaccination. The receptors originated from a young man who received the YFV17D yellow fever vaccine. Each CDR3 is given with its conserved first and last residue. Each record gives: J gene, clone size, D gene, V gene, CDR3 DNA, CDR3 protein. A D gene is named only where the DNA matches it firmly. Clone size is given for some rows only: seen once, a few or many times, or a class if the clone is expanded.

>TRBJ2-5|-|TRBD1|TRBV2
TGTGCCACGCAAAAAGGGGGCGTCGAGACCCAGTACTTC
CATQKGGVETQYF
>TRBJ1-1|many|-|TRBV5-6
TGTGCCAGCAGCTTGGTTGACACATTGGGACGTGAAGCTTTCTTT
CASSLVDTLGREAFF
>TRBJ1-1|-|-|TRBV7-9
TGTGCCAGCACCGTTCCGAACACTGAAGCTTTCTTT
CASTVPNTEAFF
>TRBJ1-1|many|-|TRBV3-1
TGTGCCAGCAGCCAACAAGGGAATACTGAAGCTTTCTTT
CASSQQGNTEAFF
>TRBJ1-6|-|-|TRBV12-3/TRBV12-4
TGTGCCAGCAGCCCTAAGGGGGGCTCCTATAATTCACCCCTCCACTTT
CASSPKGGSYNSPLHF
>TRBJ2-3|-|-|TRBV9
TGTGCCAGCAGCATCGTCGGAGGACAGTTAGACACAGATACGCAGTATTTT
CASSIVGGQLDTDTQYF
>TRBJ2-2|-|-|TRBV5-4
TGTGCCAGCAGCTCGAGGGGACCGGGGAACACCGGGGAGCTGTTTTTT
CASSSRGPGNTGELFF
>TRBJ2-2|many|-|TRBV29-1
TGCAGCGCCCTTAGGACGATCACCGGGGAGCTGTTTTTT
CSALRTITGELFF
>TRBJ1-1|-|-|TRBV5-1
TGCGCCAGCAGCTTGACGAGGGTTTCTAATAACACTGAAGCTTTCTTT
CASSLTRVSNNTEAFF
>TRBJ2-7|-|TRBD1|TRBV30
TGTGCCTGTGACAAAGGGGGTACGAGCAGGGGGTCCTACGAGCAGTACTTC
CACDKGGTSRGSYEQYF
>TRBJ2-1|few|-|TRBV5-1
TGCGCCAGCAGCTTCGGCAACCATGAGCAGTTCTTC
CASSFGNHEQFF
>TRBJ1-1|-|TRBD1|TRBV7-9
TGTGCCAGCAGCTTTGTCGGGACAGGGGAGACTGAAGCTTTCTTT
CASSFVGTGETEAFF
>TRBJ1-1|-|TRBD1|TRBV7-2
TGTGCCAGCAGCTTAGTATCAGGGGGTGCAACTGAAGCTTTCTTT
CASSLVSGGATEAFF
>TRBJ2-3|-|-|TRBV18
TGTGCCAGCTCACTCTGGACAGCCACAGATACGCAGTATTTT
CASSLWTATDTQYF
>TRBJ2-5|-|-|TRBV5-4
TGTGCCAGCAGCTCCAACTCGGGTCCCCAAGAGACCCAGTACTTC
CASSSNSGPQETQYF
>TRBJ2-3|many|TRBD1|TRBV12-3/TRBV12-4
TGTGCCAGCAGACAGGAAGAGGTCGGGACAGCTAGCACAGATACGCAGTATTTT
CASRQEEVGTASTDTQYF
>TRBJ2-2|many|-|TRBV12-3/TRBV12-4
TGTGCCAGCAGTTTAGTGGTCAGCGGGCTTACCGGGGAGCTGTTTTTT
CASSLVVSGLTGELFF
>TRBJ2-2|-|-|TRBV12-3/TRBV12-4
TGTGCCAGCAGAACGAACACCGGGGAGCTGTTTTTT
CASRTNTGELFF
>TRBJ1-1|few|-|TRBV30
TGTGCCTGGACAATCCTTACACTGGGGCTCTTCACTGAAGCTTTCTTT
CAWTILTLGLFTEAFF
>TRBJ1-2|few|-|TRBV7-9
TGTGCCAGCAGCCGAGGGACGGCCGTGCGAGATGGCTACACCTTC
CASSRGTAVRDGYTF
>TRBJ2-5|few|TRBD2|TRBV5-1
TGCGCCAGCAGCTCGACTAGCGGGGGGGCTTGGGAGACCCAGTACTTC
CASSSTSGGAWETQYF
>TRBJ2-7|few|TRBD2|TRBV5-4
TGTGCCAGCAGCTTGGATGGGACTAGCGGGGTCGAGCAGTACTTC
CASSLDGTSGVEQYF
>TRBJ1-2|few|-|TRBV12-3/TRBV12-4
TGTGCCAGCAGTTTTGTGGGACGCCCACTCTATGGCTACACCTTC
CASSFVGRPLYGYTF
>TRBJ1-1|many|-|TRBV10-3
TGTGCCATCAGTGGGAAGCTTGACACTGAAGCTTTCTTT
CAISGKLDTEAFF
>TRBJ1-5|-|-|TRBV24-1
TGTGCCATTCAGGGGTTTGGCAATCAGCCCCAGCATTTT
CAIQGFGNQPQHF
>TRBJ1-6|few|-|TRBV11-2
TGTGCCAGCAGCGCCCTCAAAGGGTCCCTCCACTTT
CASSALKGSLHF